This TCR beta chain was obtained from a study of T cell changes during pregnancy in multiple sclerosis (dated by TCRdb to about 2019). At the level of the whole study: The study examined how the T cell repertoire changed over the course of pregnancy in women with multiple sclerosis.

The CDR3 has 16 amino acids, counting the end cysteine and phenylalanine. Only the CDR3 region is kept as DNA, spanning 48 bases read in frame from base 1. CDR1 KGHSH and CDR2 LQKENI are derived from the germline V gene. At the junction V is shortened by 3 bases and J by 7 bases; bases outside the gene matches: 7. A word on this clone: The antigen it binds to is not known. Base qualities are missing; no much larger clone stands one base away.

The library relied on the immunoSEQ multiplex PCR assay. Sourced from immuneACCESS, this table was stored by TCRdb with only in-frame sequences that have V and J called. A share of the clones is absent; for the studies checked, an unresolved V gene accounts for under half, and the remainder has no known explanation. In this sample the table shows more than 60,000 clones, about 91% of which occur a single time. Of the sample, just under 0.3% falls within the top ten clones. The chain couples TRBV18 to TRBJ1-4; the central 11 bases match TRBD1. The receptor was isolated from a female donor in good health, enrolled as a control in a pregnancy study. This specimen was CD4+ T cells from peripheral blood mononuclear cells, taken in the third trimester of pregnancy. The nucleotide sequence is TGTGCCAGCTCACCCAAACCGGGACAGGGGGGTGAAAAACTGTTTTTT. Translated, it reads CASSPKPGQGGEKLFF.